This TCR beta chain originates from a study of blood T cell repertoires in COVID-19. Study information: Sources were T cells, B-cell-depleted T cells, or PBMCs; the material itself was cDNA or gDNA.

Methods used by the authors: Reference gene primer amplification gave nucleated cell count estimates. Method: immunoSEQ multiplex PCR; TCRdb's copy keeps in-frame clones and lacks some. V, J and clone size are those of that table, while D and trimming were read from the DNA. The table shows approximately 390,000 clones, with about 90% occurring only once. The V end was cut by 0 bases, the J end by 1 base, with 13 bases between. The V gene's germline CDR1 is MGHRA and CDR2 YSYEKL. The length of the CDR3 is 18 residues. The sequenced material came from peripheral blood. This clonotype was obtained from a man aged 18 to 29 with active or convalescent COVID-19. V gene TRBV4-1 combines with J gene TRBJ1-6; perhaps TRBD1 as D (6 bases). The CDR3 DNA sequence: TGCGCCAGCAGCCAAGATGCAGGGGCACGGTCCTATAATTCACCCCTCCACTTT. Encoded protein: CASSQDAGARSYNSPLHF.